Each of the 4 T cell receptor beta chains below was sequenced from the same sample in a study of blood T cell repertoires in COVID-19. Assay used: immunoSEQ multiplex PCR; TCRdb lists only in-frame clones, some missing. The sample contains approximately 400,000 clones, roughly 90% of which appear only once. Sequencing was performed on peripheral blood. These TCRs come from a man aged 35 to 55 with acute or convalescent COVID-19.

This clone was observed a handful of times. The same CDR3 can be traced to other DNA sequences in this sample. CDR3 loop: CSVEAPSTDTQYF. The CDR3 bases are TGCAGCGTTGAAGCCCCAAGCACAGATACGCAGTATTTT. This sequence joins TRBV29-1 and TRBJ2-3; D remains ambiguous. CDR3 length: 13 residues. Trimming removed 1 base at V and 0 bases at J, with 5 bases between. CDR1 SQVTM and CDR2 ANQGSEA come from the germline V gene.

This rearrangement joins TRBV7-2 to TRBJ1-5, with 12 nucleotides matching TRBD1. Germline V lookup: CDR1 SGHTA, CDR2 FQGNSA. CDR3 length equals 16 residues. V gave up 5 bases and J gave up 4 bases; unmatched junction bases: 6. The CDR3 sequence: CASSPQGQGANQPQHF. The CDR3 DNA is TGTGCCAGCAGCCCGCAGGGACAGGGGGCGAATCAGCCCCAGCATTTT.

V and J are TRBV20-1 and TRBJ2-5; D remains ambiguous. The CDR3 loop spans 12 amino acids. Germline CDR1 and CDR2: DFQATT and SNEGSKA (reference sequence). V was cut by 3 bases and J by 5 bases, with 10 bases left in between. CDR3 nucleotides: TGCAGTGCTAGTTGGTCACGGGAGACCCAGTACTTC. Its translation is CSASWSRETQYF.

The CDR3 DNA sequence: TGCGCCAGCAGCCAAATGGGACAGGGACGGGATACGCAGTATTTT. This gives the protein CASSQMGQGRDTQYF. The chain employs TRBV4-1 and TRBJ2-3; 9 nucleotides align to TRBD1. The CDR3 length is 15 residues. Trimming cost V 2 bases and J 6 bases; bases outside gene matches: 6. Germline V gene lookup returns CDR1 MGHRA and CDR2 YSYEKL.